A selection of T cell receptor beta chains follows, all from one sample in a study of Tregs in tolerant kidney transplant recipients. The protocol was immunoSEQ multiplex PCR, while the TCRdb copy is restricted to in-frame clones and leaves out a portion. The data contain some 55,000 clones, 80% to 90% of them singletons. This specimen consisted of Tregs from blood, obtained before the transplant. These receptors originate from a human donor who received a combined kidney and bone marrow transplant. The CDR3 runs from the conserved cysteine through the conserved F or W. D genes are given only for firm matches. Not all rows give a size; the values are once, few, many and, for expanded clones, a class.

d_call,v_call,j_call,clone_size,cdr3_nt,cdr3_aa
-,TRBV5-6,TRBJ2-3,-,TGTGCCAGCAGCTTTACAGGGCGGGGCACAGATACGCAGTATTTT,CASSFTGRGTDTQYF
-,TRBV6-5,TRBJ1-5,-,TGTGCCAGCACTCAAAGCTTCGGGTCCGATCAGCCCCAGCATTTT,CASTQSFGSDQPQHF
-,TRBV27,TRBJ1-5,-,TGTGCCAGCAGTCCCCCTGGGAGGAGCAATCAGCCCCAGCATTTT,CASSPPGRSNQPQHF
TRBD1,TRBV2,TRBJ2-7,-,TGTGCCAGCCGATCGGGACAGGGTCGCTACGAGCAGTACTTC,CASRSGQGRYEQYF
-,TRBV14,TRBJ1-1,-,TGTGCCAGCAGCCAAGTCATCAGGGGTGAAGCTTTCTTT,CASSQVIRGEAFF
-,TRBV6-1,TRBJ1-2,-,TGTGCCAGCAGCCGACATTATCCCTATGGCTACACCTTC,CASSRHYPYGYTF
-,TRBV18,TRBJ2-3,-,TGTGCCAGCTCAACGTTGACTGGAAGCCTCTATACGCAGTATTTT,CASSTLTGSLYTQYF
-,TRBV28,TRBJ1-4,-,TGTGCCAGCAGTTCGCGAGGGGGGGCAACTAATGAAAAACTGTTTTTT,CASSSRGGATNEKLFF
-,TRBV28,TRBJ1-1,-,TGTGCCAGCAGTCCCCTAGGACAGAAGGATGAAGCTTTCTTT,CASSPLGQKDEAFF
-,TRBV6-1,TRBJ1-3,-,TGTGCCAGCAGTTTCCAGGGTAATGGAAACACCATATATTTT,CASSFQGNGNTIYF
-,TRBV7-2,TRBJ1-1,-,TGTGCCAGCAGCTTAAACACTGAAGCTTTCTTT,CASSLNTEAFF
TRBD1,TRBV19,TRBJ1-2,-,TGTGCCAGTAGTCCCTTCGTGAGCAGGGGGAGGATAAACTATGGCTACACCTTC,CASSPFVSRGRINYGYTF
-,TRBV19,TRBJ2-7,-,TGTGCCAGTAGTAGTCGGGCGGCGAGCTCCTACGAGCAGTACTTC,CASSSRAASSYEQYF
TRBD1,TRBV2,TRBJ1-5,-,TGTGCCAGCAGCGGACAGGGAGGGGATCAGCCCCAGCATTTT,CASSGQGGDQPQHF
-,TRBV27,TRBJ2-3,-,TGTGCCAGCAGTTTATACGGGGTCAGCACAGATACGCAGTATTTT,CASSLYGVSTDTQYF
TRBD1,TRBV27,TRBJ2-7,-,TGTGCCAGCAGTCGGGTAGGTAGACAGGGAATCCACGAGCAGTACTTC,CASSRVGRQGIHEQYF
-,TRBV10-2,TRBJ2-2,-,TGCGCCAGTGGGGGCAGCCGGGAGCTGTTTTTT,CASGGSRELFF
-,TRBV18,TRBJ2-7,-,TGTGCCAGCTCACCACGAAACAGTACCTACGAGCAGTACTTC,CASSPRNSTYEQYF
-,TRBV5-1,TRBJ1-1,-,TGCGCCAGCAGCTTGGGGGGACCCCACCTCTCGGGGGCTTTCTTT,CASSLGGPHLSGAFF
-,TRBV27,TRBJ1-1,once,TGTGCCAGCAGTTTATCTAAACGCACTGAAGCTTTCTTT,CASSLSKRTEAFF
-,TRBV5-1,TRBJ2-7,-,TGCGCCAGCAGCTTGGATCTGACGGGCCAGGGTCACGAGCAGTACTTC,CASSLDLTGQGHEQYF
-,TRBV5-5,TRBJ2-7,-,TGTGCCAGCAGCCCCAGACAGACCTACGAGCAGTACTTC,CASSPRQTYEQYF